This T cell receptor beta chain was captured by sequencing in a study of cytomegalovirus exposure and HLA in healthy donors. About the study: Ancestry clustering placed 81% of about 400 genotyped donors in the Caucasian-associated cluster.

This clone was seen only a few times. Its target is not known. The PCR was carried out with 60 Vbeta primers and 13 Jbeta primers. The protocol was immunoSEQ multiplex PCR, while the TCRdb copy is restricted to in-frame clones and leaves out a portion. The table shows more than 100,000 clones, with approximately 8.9% occurring only once. Points from the study as a whole: It emerged from a later analysis that several of the most significant clusters appeared to be linked to common viral pathogens. Most likely, a cluster of highly shared sequence variants arose as a sequencing artifact.

The CDR3 covers 16 residues. CDR1 is SGHRS and CDR2 is YFSETQ in the germline V gene. The trim removed 0 bases at V and 0 bases at J, leaving 4 bases unmatched. The rearrangement links TRBV5-1 to TRBJ2-3; TRBD2 matches at 7 bases. Sequencing was done on a sample of PBMCs. This clonotype was sampled from a woman between 40 and 50 years old in good health and CMV-seropositive. Here the CDR3 reads CASSLEGGGSTDTQYF. The CDR3 nucleotides are TGCGCCAGCAGCTTGGAAGGCGGGGGTAGCACAGATACGCAGTATTTT.